The clone carrying this T cell receptor beta chain was seen at least ten times. The data originate from a study of T cells in Graves' hyperthyroidism and ophthalmopathy. The germline CDR1 and CDR2 sequences are SEHNR and FQNEAQ (reference sequence). V shed 2 bases and J shed 3 bases, with 7 bases lying between them. This CDR3 is built from 13 residues. Amplified regions were TCR beta CDR3 sequences from RNA transcripts. First-round RT-PCR with HTBI primers amplified the TCR CDR3 region. In TCRdb, the multiplex PCR reads were re-called with MiXCR into one record per CDR3 protein. Seen here are approximately 300,000 distinct CDR3 sequences, about a sixth observed once, and the top ten hold over 50%.

Sequencing was performed on blood. This chain connects TRBV7-9 to TRBJ2-5; D may be TRBD2 (6 bases). The receptor was isolated from a woman in her sixties with Graves' ophthalmopathy. CDR3 DNA: TGTGCCAGCAGCTTATCGGGGGAAGAGACCCAGTACTTC. Its translation: CASSLSGEETQYF.